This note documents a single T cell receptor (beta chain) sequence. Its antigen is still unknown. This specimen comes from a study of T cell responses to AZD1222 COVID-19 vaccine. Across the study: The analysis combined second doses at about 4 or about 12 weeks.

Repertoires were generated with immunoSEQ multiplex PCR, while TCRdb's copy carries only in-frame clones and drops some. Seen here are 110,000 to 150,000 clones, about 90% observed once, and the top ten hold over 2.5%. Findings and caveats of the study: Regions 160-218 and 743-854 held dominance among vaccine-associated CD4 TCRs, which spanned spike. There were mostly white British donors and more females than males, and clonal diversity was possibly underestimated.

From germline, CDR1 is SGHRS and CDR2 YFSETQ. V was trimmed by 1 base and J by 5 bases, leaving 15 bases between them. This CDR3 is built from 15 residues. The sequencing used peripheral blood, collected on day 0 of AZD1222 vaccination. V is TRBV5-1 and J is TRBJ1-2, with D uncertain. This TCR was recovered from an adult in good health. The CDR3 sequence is CASSLISGLAYGYTF. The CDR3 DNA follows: TGCGCCAGCAGCTTGATTTCGGGCCTTGCTTATGGCTACACCTTC.